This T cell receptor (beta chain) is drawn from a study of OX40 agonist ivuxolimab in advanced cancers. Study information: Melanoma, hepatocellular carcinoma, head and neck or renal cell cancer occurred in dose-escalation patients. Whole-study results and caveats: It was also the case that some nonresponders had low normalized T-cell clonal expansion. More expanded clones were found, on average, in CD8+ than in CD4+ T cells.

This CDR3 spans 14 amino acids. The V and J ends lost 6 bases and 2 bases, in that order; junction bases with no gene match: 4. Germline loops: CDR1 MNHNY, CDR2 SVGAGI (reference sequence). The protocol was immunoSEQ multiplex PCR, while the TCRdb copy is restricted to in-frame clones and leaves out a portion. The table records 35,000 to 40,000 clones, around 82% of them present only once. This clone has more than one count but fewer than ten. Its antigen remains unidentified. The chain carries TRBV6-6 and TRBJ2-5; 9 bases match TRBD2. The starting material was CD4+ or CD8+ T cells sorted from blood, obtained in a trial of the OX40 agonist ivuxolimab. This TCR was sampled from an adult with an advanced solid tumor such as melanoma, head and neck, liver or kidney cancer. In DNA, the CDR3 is TGTGCCAGCAGCGGGACTAGCAAGCAAGAGACCCAGTACTTC. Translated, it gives CASSGTSKQETQYF.